This TCR beta chain was identified in a study of neoadjuvant anti-PD-1 for oral cavity cancer. Study information: Patients without progression received a fourth nivolumab dose around day 43, then surgical resection on days 50-56.

The protocol was immunoSEQ multiplex PCR, while the TCRdb copy is restricted to in-frame clones and leaves out a portion. The table has 15,000 to 20,000 clones, 67% seen once; the top ten hold about 2.5%. The V end was cut by 3 bases, the J end by 5 bases, with 10 bases between. The CDR3 length is 14 residues. CDR1 is SGHVS, CDR2 FQNEAQ, per germline. This material consisted of PBMCs, taken before nivolumab (anti-PD-1) treatment. The origin of this receptor is a person aged 40 to 85 with oral cavity squamous cell carcinoma. The genes are TRBV7-8 and TRBJ2-2, with D unclear. CDR3 bases: TGTGCCAGCAGCTTTTCAAGATTAACCGGGGAGCTGTTTTTT. It yields the protein CASSFSRLTGELFF.